This T cell receptor beta chain was found in a study of T cell clonality in common variable immunodeficiency. Points from the study as a whole: In common variable immunodeficiency, TCR beta chains reportedly carried fewer deletions and N-nucleotide insertions.

Produced via immunoSEQ multiplex PCR; TCRdb's table is partial and in-frame only. Observed in the sample are about 29,000 clones, none of them singletons. This clone occurred many times. The antigen remains unidentified. Sequencing used peripheral blood mononuclear cells. This receptor was obtained from a person aged 18 to 70 in good health.

The CDR3 sequence is CASSPTGTDFGTEAFF. CDR3 bases read: TGTGCCAGCTCGCCAACAGGGACAGATTTTGGCACTGAA. The chain employs TRBV18 and TRBJ1-1; 7 nucleotides match TRBD1. Read data end 3 residues before the CDR3 end; the end is taken from the germline J gene. Per the germline V gene, CDR1 is KGHSH and CDR2 is LQKENI. Germline trimming cut 6 bases from V and 4 bases from J; bases unmatched to any gene: 14. The CDR3 totals 16 residues.